This TCR beta chain came from a study of OX40 agonist ivuxolimab in advanced cancers. Study in general: Melanoma, hepatocellular carcinoma, head and neck or renal cell cancer occurred in dose-escalation patients. Patients were roughly 83% male with ages roughly 20 to 80, mean 60. Partial responses were achieved by three patients: one hepatocellular carcinoma, two cutaneous melanoma.

Profiling relied on immunoSEQ multiplex PCR, and the TCRdb table lists in-frame clones only, not all of them. The sample holds more than 85,000 clones; around 88% are singletons and the top ten take 0.4% to 0.65%. V gave up 3 bases and J gave up 8 bases, with 13 bases separating them. Germline loops: CDR1 LNHDA, CDR2 SQIVND (reference sequence). The CDR3 has 14 residues. The origin of this receptor is an adult with an advanced solid tumor such as melanoma, head and neck, liver or kidney cancer. The chain is built from TRBV19 and TRBJ1-4; a weak D match, TRBD1 (6 bases). This specimen consisted of CD4+ or CD8+ T cells sorted from blood, obtained in a trial of the OX40 agonist ivuxolimab. Here the CDR3 reads CASSIGTLKEKLFF. As DNA, the CDR3 is TGTGCCAGTAGTATCGGGACACTGAAAGAAAAACTGTTTTTT.